The rows below give T cell receptor beta chains drawn from one sample of a study of T cell repertoires in cytomegalovirus infection. In TCRdb, the reads were re-called with MiXCR into one record per CDR3 protein. The table lists some 150,000 distinct CDR3 sequences, under 8.5% of them singletons. The sequencing input was PBMCs. The origin of the receptors is a human donor in good health (CMV status not recorded). Some clones in this sample may be carry-over from other donors' samples. Both conserved end residues are part of each CDR3. D genes are given only for firm matches. Rows may omit the clone size; those that give it use once, few, many or a size class.

>TRBJ1-1|TRBV7-2|TRBD1|many
TGTGCCAGCAGCAAGACAGGGACGACTGAAGCTTTCTTT
CASSKTGTTEAFF
>TRBJ1-2|TRBV7-2|TRBD1|many
TGTGCCAGCAGCTCGCCGGACAGGGCGAATCCCTACACCTTC
CASSSPDRANPYTF
>TRBJ1-6|TRBV7-3|-|many
TGTGCCAGCAGCACACAGAATAATTCACCCCTCCACTTT
CASSTQNNSPLHF
>TRBJ2-5|TRBV7-2|TRBD2|many
TGTGCCAGCAGATTTGGGACTAGCGGGTGGGAGACCCAGTACTTC
CASRFGTSGWETQYF
>TRBJ2-2|TRBV20-1|-|-
TGCAGTGCTAGAGGGACAAACACCGGGGAGCTGTTTTTT
CSARGTNTGELFF
>TRBJ2-5|TRBV7-9|-|many
TGTGCCAGCGAAGAGACCCAGTACTTC
CASEETQYF
>TRBJ2-5|TRBV7-3|-|few
TGTGCCAGCAGCCCAGGGGGGGACAGAAAAGAGACCCAGTACTTC
CASSPGGDRKETQYF
>TRBJ2-2|TRBV20-1|TRBD2|few
TGCAGTGCTAGAGATCATCGGGGGGGGAACACCGGGGAGCTGTTTTTT
CSARDHRGGNTGELFF
>TRBJ1-3|TRBV5-1|-|many
TGCGCCAGCAGCCCGAGGGCCTCGGGCAGCTCTGGAAACACCATATATTTT
CASSPRASGSSGNTIYF
>TRBJ2-7|TRBV20-1|-|many
TGCAGTGCTCGAGGTAACCGGGACCGACCCTACGAGCAGTACTTC
CSARGNRDRPYEQYF
>TRBJ1-5|TRBV7-2|-|many
TGTGCCAGCAGCCGCGAAAGCATCGGAAATCAGCCCCAGCATTTT
CASSRESIGNQPQHF
>TRBJ2-7|TRBV4-1|-|many
TGCGCCAGCAGCCAAACAGGAGCCACCTACGAGCAGTACTTC
CASSQTGATYEQYF
>TRBJ1-1|TRBV5-6|-|-
TGTGCCAGCAGCTTGATTTGGGGCACTGAAGCTTTCTTT
CASSLIWGTEAFF
>TRBJ2-7|TRBV11-2|TRBD1|many
TGTGCCAGCAGCCGAACTATGGACAGGTCATACGAGCAGTACTTC
CASSRTMDRSYEQYF
>TRBJ1-3|TRBV7-6|-|many
TGTGCCAGCAGCCCAGGGATGGGGGTAAACACCATATATTTT
CASSPGMGVNTIYF
>TRBJ2-5|TRBV10-3|TRBD2|-
TGTGCCATCAGTGACGGGGGGGGAGAGACCCAGTACTTC
CAISDGGGETQYF
>TRBJ1-2|TRBV19|-|-
TGTGCCAGTATCCCGACAGACTCTAACTATGGCTACACCTTC
CASIPTDSNYGYTF
>TRBJ2-1|TRBV24-1|TRBD2|many
TGTGCCACCAGTGCCGAAACGGGACTAAAGGGCGAGCAGTTCTTC
CATSAETGLKGEQFF
>TRBJ2-3|TRBV7-9|-|many
TGTGCCAGCAGCTTAGATGACAGATCCACAGATACGCAGTATTTT
CASSLDDRSTDTQYF
>TRBJ2-7|TRBV5-4|TRBD1|few
TGTGCCAGCAGCTCGACGGGACAGCCCTCCTACGAGCAGTACTTC
CASSSTGQPSYEQYF
>TRBJ2-1|TRBV20-1|-|-
TGCAGTGCTAGAGACGTGAGACGGTCAACGTACAATGAGCAGTTCTTC
CSARDVRRSTYNEQFF
>TRBJ2-3|TRBV2|TRBD1|many
TGTGCCAGCAGTCCCGACAGGGAAGCAGATACGCAGTATTTT
CASSPDREADTQYF
>TRBJ1-5|TRBV12-3/TRBV12-4|TRBD1|many
TGTGCCAGCAGTCGACAGGGAGGGCGCAATCAGCCCCAGCATTTT
CASSRQGGRNQPQHF
>TRBJ2-5|TRBV18|-|many
TGTGCCAGCTCATCGTACCAAGAGACCCAGTACTTC
CASSSYQETQYF
>TRBJ1-1|TRBV7-2|TRBD1|many
TGTGCCAGCAGACTTACAGGGGGCTGGGCGAGGACTGAAGCTTTCTTT
CASRLTGGWARTEAFF
>TRBJ2-1|TRBV7-2|-|many
TGTGCCAGCAGCCGAGGGGGTCAATCCTACAATGAGCAGTTCTTC
CASSRGGQSYNEQFF
>TRBJ2-5|TRBV7-2|TRBD1|many
TGTGCCAGCAGCTTACCCAGCTTGGGACAGACGACGTACCAAGAGACCCAGTACTTC
CASSLPSLGQTTYQETQYF
>TRBJ1-1|TRBV7-2|-|many
TGTGCCAGCAGCTTAGAGAGCCGACGGGTCACCCCGAACACTGAAGCTTTCTTT
CASSLESRRVTPNTEAFF
>TRBJ2-7|TRBV7-2|TRBD1|many
TGTGCCAGCAGCTTGGGACAGCTCTCCTACGAGCAGTACTTC
CASSLGQLSYEQYF
>TRBJ2-7|TRBV5-1|TRBD2|few
TGCGCCAGCAGCCCCCTGGGGAGGGCCCTCGAGCAGTACTTC
CASSPLGRALEQYF
>TRBJ2-3|TRBV7-2|-|many
TGTGCCAGCAGCCACAACCAGGGTACAGATACGCAGTATTTT
CASSHNQGTDTQYF
>TRBJ2-7|TRBV7-2|-|many
TGTGCCAGCAGCCCGAGGAGCGAATACGAGCAGTACTTC
CASSPRSEYEQYF
>TRBJ2-7|TRBV7-2|TRBD2|many
TGTGCCAGCAGCTCCGGACTAGCGGGGGCCTACGAGCAGTACTTC
CASSSGLAGAYEQYF
>TRBJ2-5|TRBV28|-|many
TGTGCCAGCAGTTTGTTAGGAGAGACCCAGTACTTC
CASSLLGETQYF
>TRBJ1-3|TRBV7-2|-|many
TGTGCCAGCAGCTCGTCACATGGAAACACCATATATTTT
CASSSSHGNTIYF
>TRBJ2-7|TRBV5-6|TRBD1|few
TGTGCCAGCAGCTTGACCGTGACAGGGCTCTCCTACGAGCAGTACTTC
CASSLTVTGLSYEQYF
>TRBJ2-7|TRBV2|TRBD1|-
TGTGCCAGCAGGCCCCAGGGGGAAGGGGTGCAGTACTTC
CASRPQGEGVQYF
>TRBJ1-5|TRBV12-3/TRBV12-4|-|many
TGTGCCAGCAGCATCCGCAGCAATCAGCCCCAGCATTTT
CASSIRSNQPQHF
>TRBJ1-3|TRBV7-2|-|many
TGTGCCAGCAGCCGCACTCCCCGCTACTCTGGAAACACCATATATTTT
CASSRTPRYSGNTIYF
>TRBJ1-1|TRBV7-2|-|many
TGTGCCAGCAGCCCACCCCGCGGGGCGGACACTGAAGCTTTCTTT
CASSPPRGADTEAFF
>TRBJ2-7|TRBV28|-|many
TGTGCCAGCAGTTTAAGTCGGGAACCCTACGAGCAGTACTTC
CASSLSREPYEQYF